The 31 T cell receptor beta chains listed next were all sequenced from one sample in a study of T cells in Graves' hyperthyroidism and ophthalmopathy. Amplification yielded TCR beta CDR3 regions, with RNA transcripts as the source. HTBI primers were employed in a first-round RT-PCR of the TCR CDR3. TCRdb re-analysed the multiplex PCR reads in MiXCR, keeping a single row per CDR3 protein. The profile shows over 350,000 distinct CDR3 sequences, about 14% of them singletons. The sequencing input was blood. These receptors were taken from a man in his forties or fifties with Graves' ophthalmopathy.

This clonotype was observed many times. The CDR3: CSASYGTSGYEQYF. In DNA form, the CDR3 reads TGCAGTGCTAGTTATGGGACTAGCGGTTACGAGCAGTACTTC. The chain recombines TRBV20-1 with TRBJ2-7; TRBD2 agrees at 11 bases. The germline V gene has CDR1 DFQATT and CDR2 SNEGSKA (reference sequence). CDR3 length: 14 amino acids. Unmatched junction bases numbered 5, after V lost 3 bases and J lost 4 bases.

This clonotype was counted between two and nine times. The V gene is TRBV7-2, the J gene TRBJ2-6, with D possibly TRBD1 on 5 matching bases. With 5 bases removed from V and 0 bases from J, the gap between germline ends came to 17 bases. The CDR3 contains 18 residues. Germline assignment: CDR1 SGHTA and CDR2 FQGNSA. Here the CDR3 reads CASSQVGLPLSGANVLTF. The CDR3 region has the DNA TGTGCCAGCAGCCAGGTGGGGCTTCCCCTCTCTGGGGCCAACGTCCTGACTTTC.

The chain employs TRBV5-1 and TRBJ2-7; D might be TRBD1 or TRBD2, each matching 5 bases. CDR3 length equals 16 residues. Between the trimmed V and J ends, which lost 0 bases and 4 bases, there was a span of 17 bases. The germline CDR1 and CDR2 sequences are SGHRS and YFSETQ. The CDR3 nucleotides are TGCGCCAGCAGCTTGGGACTATCCCCTGGGGGTTACGAGCAGTACTTC. Its protein is CASSLGLSPGGYEQYF.

The V call is TRBV20-1, the J call TRBJ2-3; 7 nucleotides agree with TRBD2. Trimming cost V 0 bases and J 1 base; bases outside gene matches: 4. Germline-derived CDR1 and CDR2 are DFQATT and SNEGSKA (reference sequence). This CDR3 is 15 amino acids long. Written as DNA, the CDR3 is TGCAGTGCTAGAGATAGCGGGCCCGGCACAGATACGCAGTATTTT. It codes for CSARDSGPGTDTQYF.

This clonotype was found a few times. V is TRBV10-3 and J is TRBJ2-1, with D possibly matching TRBD1 (6 bases). Germline CDR1 and CDR2: ENHRY and SYGVKD. The CDR3 length is 14 residues. Deletions cut 0 bases from V and 5 bases from J, with 8 bases between. The CDR3 bases are TGTGCCATCAGTGAGTCGGACAGAAACAATGAGCAGTTCTTC. It specifies CAISESDRNNEQFF.

This clonotype was counted many times. This sequence joins TRBV11-2 and TRBJ1-1; D ambiguous. This CDR3 is 12 amino acids long. The V end was cut by 4 bases, the J end by 6 bases, with 9 bases between. The germline V gene encodes CDR1 SGHAT and CDR2 FQNNGV. DNA for the CDR3: TGTGCCAGCAGCTCTAGACAACCTGAAGCTTTCTTT. Amino acids: CASSSRQPEAFF. Using reference TRBV11-2 and TRBJ1-1 for the parts outside the CDR3, the full variable domain is EAGVAQSPRYKIIEKRQSVAFWCNPISGHATLYWYQQILGQGPKLLIQFQNNGVVDDSQLPKDRFSAERLKGVDSTLKIQPAKLEDSAVYLCASSSRQPEAFFGQGTRLTVV.

This clonotype was recorded a few times. V and J are TRBV7-8 and TRBJ2-7; 8 bases fit TRBD1. The CDR3 consists of 14 residues. With 1 base clipped from V and 6 bases from J, the junction kept 5 bases outside the gene matches. Germline CDR1 is SGHVS and CDR2 is FQNEAQ. This CDR3 is CASSLVGTGLEQYF. The CDR3 nucleotides read TGTGCCAGCAGCTTAGTGGGGACAGGCCTCGAGCAGTACTTC. The entire variable domain, with the rest obtained from reference TRBV7-8 and TRBJ2-7, is as follows: GAGVSQSPRYKVAKRGQDVALRCDPISGHVSLFWYQQALGQGPEFLTYFQNEAQLDKSGLPSDRFFAERPEGSVSTLKIQRTQQEDSAVYLCASSLVGTGLEQYFGPGTRLTVT.

This clonotype has a count of ten or more. The rearrangement links TRBV12-3 or TRBV12-4 to TRBJ1-2; no definite D call. V lost 5 bases, J lost 4 bases, and 20 bases lay in between. The CDR3 is 16 amino acids. DNA for the CDR3: TGTGCCAGCAGTAGTGATACCGGTGGGTTGGGCTATGGCTACACCTTC. Amino acids: CASSSDTGGLGYGYTF.

This clonotype was detected only a few times. The CDR3 spells CSARDTQRTTDTQYF. The CDR3 region has the DNA TGCAGTGCTAGAGATACCCAGCGGACCACAGATACGCAGTATTTT. This chain connects TRBV20-1 to TRBJ2-3, with D tentatively TRBD2 (5 bases). Germline V gives CDR1 DFQATT, CDR2 SNEGSKA (reference sequence). Between the trimmed V and J ends, which lost 0 bases and 2 bases, there was a span of 12 bases. The CDR3 loop spans 15 amino acids.

This clonotype showed up just a few times. The gene calls are TRBV5-8 and TRBJ2-2, with D unclear. V was clipped by 3 bases and J by 6 bases, with 12 bases between them. The germline CDR1 and CDR2 sequences are SGHTS and YDEGEE. This CDR3 spans 14 amino acids. The CDR3 coding sequence is TGTGCCAGCAGCTCGGTCGGATCTCCCGGGGAGCTGTTTTTT. Translation gives CASSSVGSPGELFF.

The chain carries TRBV2 and TRBJ2-1; possible D gene TRBD2, 5 bases. CDR1 SNHLY and CDR2 FYNNEI come from the germline V gene. The V gene lost 7 bases and the J gene lost 5 bases, with 9 bases spanning the gap. This CDR3 is 12 amino acids long. CDR3 amino acids: CASNGNDNEQFF. The CDR3, as DNA: TGTGCCAGCAACGGGAACGACAATGAGCAGTTCTTC.

To note about this clonotype: The junction shows a germline mismatch at one end, possibly a read error. J is TRBJ2-7 and V is TRBV28; the match to TRBD2 covers 10 bases. The CDR3 sequence is 16 residues long. Germline-derived CDR1 and CDR2 are MDHEN and SYDVKM. CDR3 in DNA: TGTGCCGTATGGGGGGCTAGCGGGAGTGGTTCCTACGTGCAGTACTTC. It encodes CAVWGASGSGSYVQYF.

This clonotype has only a few counts. The chain links TRBV7-9 to TRBJ2-3; 8 nucleotides align to TRBD1. Germline values: CDR1 SEHNR, CDR2 FQNEAQ (reference sequence). There are 15 residues in the CDR3. J was trimmed by 9 bases and V by 0 bases; bases with no gene match: 8. The CDR3, as DNA: TGTGCCAGCAGCTTAGCTGCGACAGGGGCGAACACGCAGTATTTT. This translates into CASSLAATGANTQYF.

The J gene is TRBJ2-5, the V gene TRBV28; D possibly corresponds to TRBD1 (6 bases). Trimming left V 5 bases short and J 4 bases short, with 14 bases between. Germline-derived CDR1 and CDR2 are MDHEN and SYDVKM. The CDR3 has 14 residues. CDR3 sequence reads: CASSATGFLETQYF. CDR3 nucleotides: TGTGCCAGCAGTGCGACAGGCTTCTTAGAGACCCAGTACTTC.

A note on this clonotype: A much larger clone is a single base away; this may be a read error. This chain connects TRBV27 to TRBJ2-1; either TRBD1 or TRBD2 may fit D (5 bases each). The ends were cut back, 1 base at V and 8 bases at J, with 15 bases in the middle. Germline V gives CDR1 MNHEY, CDR2 SMNVEV (reference sequence). The CDR3 covers 15 residues. In DNA, the CDR3 is TGTGCCAGCAGTTTATTAGCTATCGGGACCGATGAGCAGTTCTTC. Translating gives CASSLLAIGTDEQFF.

In this sample, this clonotype turned up many times. This sequence joins TRBV2 and TRBJ2-2, with no clear D. Germline loops: CDR1 SNHLY, CDR2 FYNNEI. The CDR3 runs 13 residues. The germline V and J ends were trimmed by 7 bases and 5 bases, with 11 bases remaining between them. Here the CDR3 DNA reads TGTGCCAGCAATGGGATACAGACCGGGGAGCTGTTTTTT. Residues: CASNGIQTGELFF.

This clonotype was recorded at least ten times. The chain employs TRBV6-1 and TRBJ2-1, with D perhaps matching TRBD2 (5 bases). The CDR3 covers 16 residues. V lost 5 bases and J lost 5, with 19 bases in between. Per the germline V gene, CDR1 is MNHNS and CDR2 is SASEGT. CDR3 loop: CASSPRGPRLNNEQFF. In DNA form, the CDR3 reads TGTGCCAGCAGTCCCCGGGGTCCTAGACTTAACAATGAGCAGTTCTTC.

Many counts were recorded for this clonotype. This chain links TRBV13 with TRBJ1-1; TRBD1 matches at 7 bases. CDR3 size: 15 residues. After removal of 4 bases from V and 4 bases from J, the junction contained 9 bases not matched to a gene. Germline V gene lookup returns CDR1 PRHDT and CDR2 FYEKMQ (reference sequence). CDR3 in DNA: TGTGCCAGCAGCTCCTACACAGGGGAGCGCACTGAAGCTTTCTTT. It translates to CASSSYTGERTEAFF. The variable domain in full, completed from reference TRBV13 and TRBJ1-1, reads AAGVIQSPRHLIKEKRETATLKCYPIPRHDTVYWYQQGPGQDPQFLISFYEKMQSDKGSIPDRFSAQQFSDYHSELNMSSLELGDSALYFCASSSYTGERTEAFFGQGTRLTVV.

This clonotype has ten or more counts. V is TRBV9 and J is TRBJ2-5, with 7 bases lining up with TRBD1. After removal of 4 bases from V and 5 bases from J, the junction contained 11 bases not matched to a gene. The CDR3 loop spans 15 amino acids. Germline CDR1 and CDR2: SGDLS and YYNGEE. The CDR3 nucleotides are TGTGCCAGCAGCTATACAGGGGCCGGGTCTGAGACCCAGTACTTC. Translated, it gives CASSYTGAGSETQYF.

This clonotype was recorded at least ten times. This chain joins TRBV12-3 or TRBV12-4 and TRBJ2-7, with D uncertain. CDR3 length: 14 amino acids. Trimming took 4 bases from V and 6 from J, leaving 16 bases between them. CDR3 amino acids: CASSSNGNSGEQYF. CDR3 coding DNA: TGTGCCAGCAGTTCGAATGGGAATTCGGGCGAGCAGTACTTC.

This clonotype was recorded at least ten times. CDR3 in DNA: TGTGCCAGCTCCAGCACAGATCAGCCCCAGCATTTT. Translating gives CASSSTDQPQHF. The chain is built from TRBV27 and TRBJ1-5; D ambiguous. The CDR3 totals 12 residues. V was shortened by 8 bases and J by 5 bases, with 10 bases between the two germline ends. Germline loops: CDR1 MNHEY, CDR2 SMNVEV (reference sequence).

This clonotype has a count of ten or more. The V call is TRBV12-3 or TRBV12-4, the J call TRBJ1-4; D gene unclear. The CDR3 sequence is 14 residues long. Trimming took off 5 bases at V and 0 bases at J, with 7 bases between the two ends. The DNA for the CDR3 is TGTGCCAGCAGTCTCCGTACAACTAATGAAAAACTGTTTTTT. This gives the protein CASSLRTTNEKLFF.

The V call is TRBV12-3 or TRBV12-4, the J call TRBJ2-1; 7 positions match TRBD1. This CDR3 is 15 amino acids long. The ends lost 6 bases at V and 6 bases at J; junction bases unmatched: 11. This CDR3 reads CASSTGQTIRNEQFF. CDR3 sequence (DNA): TGTGCCAGCAGCACGGGACAGACCATTCGCAATGAGCAGTTCTTC.

This clonotype has a count of ten or more. The chain couples TRBV3-1 to TRBJ2-1, with 13 nucleotides matching TRBD2. This CDR3 is 14 amino acids long. CDR1 is LGHDT and CDR2 is YNNKEL in the germline V gene (reference sequence). After removal of 5 bases from V and 7 bases from J, the junction contained 2 bases not matched to a gene. CDR3: CASSGLAGVNEQFF. The CDR3 nucleotides are TGTGCCAGCAGCGGACTAGCGGGAGTGAATGAGCAGTTCTTC.

In its sample, this clonotype was seen many times. The V gene is TRBV12-3 or TRBV12-4, the J gene TRBJ2-1; the match to TRBD2 covers 7 bases. The CDR3 has 15 amino acids. The ends lost 3 bases at V and 6 bases at J; junction bases unmatched: 8. CDR3 region: CASSFGGGDGNEQFF. CDR3 bases: TGTGCCAGCAGTTTTGGGGGAGGGGACGGCAATGAGCAGTTCTTC.

This clonotype appeared many times. The chain employs TRBV18 and TRBJ2-1; no firm D call. Trimming removed 5 bases at V and 9 bases at J, with 8 bases between. This CDR3 region has 11 residues. CDR1 KGHSH and CDR2 LQKENI come from the germline V gene. CDR3 bases: TGTGCCAGCTCATCCGGGCTTGAGCAGTTCTTC. Protein product: CASSSGLEQFF.

This clonotype has a count of ten or more. This chain joins TRBV5-6 and TRBJ2-3; possible D gene TRBD2, 6 bases. This CDR3 is 15 amino acids long. V lost 4 bases and J lost 4, with 16 bases in between. Germline values: CDR1 SGHDT, CDR2 YYEEEE. The CDR3 loop reads CASSDWGERADTQYF. The CDR3 DNA follows: TGTGCCAGCAGCGATTGGGGGGAACGGGCAGATACGCAGTATTTT.

The J gene is TRBJ2-3, the V gene TRBV5-6, with 10 positions matching TRBD1. The V segment lost 4 bases and the J segment 7 bases; nucleotides outside the gene matches: 12. This CDR3 has 16 residues. Germline-derived CDR1 and CDR2 are SGHDT and YYEEEE. The CDR3 DNA reads as TGTGCCAGCAGCCTAGGGACAGGGGCTAGCGGCTATACGCAGTATTTT. Amino acid sequence: CASSLGTGASGYTQYF.

Concerning this clonotype: Compared with germline, one end of the junction differs, possibly owing to a read error. The rearrangement joins TRBV13 to TRBJ2-1; a weak D match, TRBD2 (6 bases). This CDR3 region has 12 residues. CDR1 and CDR2 (germline): PRHDT, FYEKMQ (reference sequence). The CDR3, as DNA: TGTGCCAGCAGCCGCAAAGCTTGGGACTTCCTCTTC. As protein: CASSRKAWDFLF.

This clonotype occurred many times. The rearrangement uses TRBV24-1 and TRBJ2-2, with TRBD2 as a possible D gene (6 bases). Germline CDR1 KGHDR, CDR2 SFDVKD. Trimming removed 4 bases from V and 3 bases from J, with 14 bases in between. CDR3 size: 16 residues. The CDR3 is CATSDSGLFDTGELFF. CDR3 nucleotides: TGTGCCACCAGTGACTCGGGACTTTTCGACACCGGGGAGCTGTTTTTT.

This clonotype has only a few counts. This chain links TRBV7-2 with TRBJ2-1; 7 nucleotides agree with TRBD2. The CDR3 extends over 13 amino acids. Germline CDR1 is SGHTA and CDR2 is FQGNSA. The ends lost 0 bases at V and 7 bases at J; junction bases unmatched: 0. This CDR3 reads CASSLALANEQFF. CDR3 bases: TGTGCCAGCAGCTTAGCACTAGCGAATGAGCAGTTCTTC.